This T cell receptor beta chain was identified in a study of T cell responses to AZD1222 COVID-19 vaccine. In the study overall: Investigators merged groups given second doses at roughly 4 or roughly 12 weeks.

Data came from immunoSEQ multiplex PCR; TCRdb stores just in-frame clones and leaves some out. The table shows about 150,000 clones, with about 88% occurring only once. As concerns this clone: Its antigen is as yet unknown.

Study-wide points: Unmutated regions of variants are reportedly targeted by nearly half of spike-specific TCRs.

Germline V gene lookup returns CDR1 SNHLY and CDR2 FYNNEI. V shed 8 bases and J shed 2 bases, with 10 bases lying between them. The CDR3 totals 13 residues. The TCR originated in an adult in good health. This material consisted of peripheral blood, taken on day 0 of AZD1222 vaccination. The rearrangement joins TRBV2 to TRBJ1-3; tentatively, D is TRBD1 (5 bases). As DNA, the CDR3 is TGTGCCAGCCAGGCGACAGCTGGAAACACCATATATTTT. Translation gives CASQATAGNTIYF. Looking up the rest from reference TRBV2 and TRBJ1-3 gives the full variable domain: EPEVTQTPSHQVTQMGQEVILRCVPISNHLYFYWYRQILGQKVEFLVSFYNNEISEKSEIFDDQFSVERPDGSNFTLKIRSTKLEDSAMYFCASQATAGNTIYFGEGSWLTVV.